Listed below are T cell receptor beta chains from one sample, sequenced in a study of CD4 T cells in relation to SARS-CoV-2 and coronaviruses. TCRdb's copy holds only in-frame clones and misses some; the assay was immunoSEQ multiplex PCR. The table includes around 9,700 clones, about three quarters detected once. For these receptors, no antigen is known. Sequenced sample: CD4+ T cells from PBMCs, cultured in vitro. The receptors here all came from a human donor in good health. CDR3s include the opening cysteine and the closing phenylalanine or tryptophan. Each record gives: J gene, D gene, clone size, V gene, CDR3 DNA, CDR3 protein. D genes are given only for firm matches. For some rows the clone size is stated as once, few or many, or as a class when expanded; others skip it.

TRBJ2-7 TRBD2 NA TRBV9 TGTGCCAGCAGCTCGGGACTAGGGGTGCAATATGAGCAGTACTTC CASSSGLGVQYEQYF
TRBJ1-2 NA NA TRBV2 TGTGCCAGCAGTGCGGCCGGTCACTATGGCTACACCTTC CASSAAGHYGYTF
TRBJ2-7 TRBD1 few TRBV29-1 TGCAGCGTTGCCACCGGGACAGGGGGTTCCGAGCAGTACTTC CSVATGTGGSEQYF
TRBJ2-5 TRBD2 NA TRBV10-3 TGTGCCATCAGTCTTACCGGGACTAGCGGGAGGCAAGAGACCCAGTACTTC CAISLTGTSGRQETQYF
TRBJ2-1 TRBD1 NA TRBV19 TGTGCCAGTAGTATAGACGCCAGGGGGCTAAATGAGCAGTTCTTC CASSIDARGLNEQFF
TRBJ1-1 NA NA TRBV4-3 TGCGCCAGCAGCCAAGAAACAGGGCACCCGAACACTGAAGCTTTCTTT CASSQETGHPNTEAFF
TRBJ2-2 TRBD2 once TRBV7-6 TGTGCCAGCAGCTTACGCCAGGGACTAGCGGGTACCGGGGAGCTGTTTTTT CASSLRQGLAGTGELFF
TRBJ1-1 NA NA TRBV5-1 TGCGCCAGCAGCTTGGGTCAACAAAACACTGAAGCTTTCTTT CASSLGQQNTEAFF
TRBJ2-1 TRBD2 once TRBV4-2 TGTGCCAGCAGCCAAGATCGGGCTAGCGGGAGAAATGAGCAGTTCTTC CASSQDRASGRNEQFF
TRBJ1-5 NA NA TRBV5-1 TGCGCCAGCAGCGAGGGTGGCAGCAATCAGCCCCAGCATTTT CASSEGGSNQPQHF
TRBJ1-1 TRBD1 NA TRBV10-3 TGTGCCATCAGCAACCCGGAGGGGGCCAAGACTGAAGCTTTCTTT CAISNPEGAKTEAFF
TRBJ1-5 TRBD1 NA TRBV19 TGTGCCAGTAGAGCCGACACAGGGGGCTATCAGCCCCAGCATTTT CASRADTGGYQPQHF
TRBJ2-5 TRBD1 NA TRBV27 TGTGCCAGCAGTTTACCGCCCAGGGGGACGGGAGAGACCCAGTACTTC CASSLPPRGTGETQYF
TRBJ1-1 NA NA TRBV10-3 TGTGCCATCAGTGGTGGGGATGAAGCTTTCTTT CAISGGDEAFF
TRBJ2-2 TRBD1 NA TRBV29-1 TGCAGCGTCTCCGGGACAGCCTTCGGGGAGCTGTTTTTT CSVSGTAFGELFF
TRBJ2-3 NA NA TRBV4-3 TGCGCCAGCAGCCAAAATTACAGGCCCACAGATACGCAGTATTTT CASSQNYRPTDTQYF
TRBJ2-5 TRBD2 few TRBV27 TGTGCCAGCAGTCCAACGTCCGGGACTAGTGGGACCCAGTACTTC CASSPTSGTSGTQYF
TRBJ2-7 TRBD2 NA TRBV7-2 TGTGCCAGCAGCTTAAGGCTAGCGGTACTATACTACGAGCAGTACTTC CASSLRLAVLYYEQYF
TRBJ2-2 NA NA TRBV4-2 TGTGCCAGCAGCCAAATCCCGGGACACCGGGAGCTGTTTTTT CASSQIPGHRELFF
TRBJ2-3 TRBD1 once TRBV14 TGTGCCAGCAGCCCCCGCCAGGGACAGGGGGCCACAGATACGCAGTATTTT CASSPRQGQGATDTQYF
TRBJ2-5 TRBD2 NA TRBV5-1 TGCGCCAGCAGCTTGCGGCCGGGAGGGAGCCAAGAGACCCAGTACTTC CASSLRPGGSQETQYF
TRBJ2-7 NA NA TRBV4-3 TGCGCCAGCAGCCAATCCCGACATCTCGAGCAGTACTTC CASSQSRHLEQYF
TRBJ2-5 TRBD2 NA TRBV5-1 TGCGCCAGCAGCCCTGGTGTAGCGGGAGGGAGGCGAGAGACCCAGTACTTC CASSPGVAGGRRETQYF
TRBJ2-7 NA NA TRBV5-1 TGCGCCAGCAGCTCCGTCAGGGGCAAGGACGAGCAGTACTTC CASSSVRGKDEQYF
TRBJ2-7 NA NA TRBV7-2 TGTGCCAGCAGGGCGGCGTTGGGGGGTTCCTACGAGCAGTACTTC CASRAALGGSYEQYF
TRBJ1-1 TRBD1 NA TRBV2 TGTGCCAGCAGTGAAGCGGGGACAGGGAGGACTGAAGCTTTCTTT CASSEAGTGRTEAFF
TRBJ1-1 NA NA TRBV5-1 TGCGCCAGCAGGGGTGTGGAACAGCTACCTGAAGCTTTCTTT CASRGVEQLPEAFF
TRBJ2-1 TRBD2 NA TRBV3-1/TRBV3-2 TGTGCCAGCAGCGCCTTCCTAGCGGGGGGGCCGAATGAGCAGTTCTTC CASSAFLAGGPNEQFF
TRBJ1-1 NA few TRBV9 TGTGCCAGCAGCCCATCTGGAGGTGGGGGCACTGAAGCTTTCTTT CASSPSGGGGTEAFF
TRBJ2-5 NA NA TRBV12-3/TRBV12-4 TGTGCCAGCAGGCCACAGGGCCAAGAGACCCAGTACTTC CASRPQGQETQYF
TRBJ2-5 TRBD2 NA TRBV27 TGTGCCAGCAGTTTATTGGGGGAGGGCCTGGAGACCCAGTACTTC CASSLLGEGLETQYF
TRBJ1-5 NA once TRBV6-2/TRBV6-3 TGTGCCAGCAGTTACTCCGGGGGGAATCAGCCCCAGCATTTT CASSYSGGNQPQHF
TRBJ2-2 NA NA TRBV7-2 TGTGCCAGCGATCGGAGCGCCACCGGGGAGCTGTTTTTT CASDRSATGELFF
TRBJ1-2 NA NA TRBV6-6 TGTGCCAGCAGTTACCCGACACAGACGGGTGGCTACACCTTC CASSYPTQTGGYTF
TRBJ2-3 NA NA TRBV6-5 TGTGCCAGCACCCCACACGGCCGTGGCACAGATACGCAGTATTTT CASTPHGRGTDTQYF
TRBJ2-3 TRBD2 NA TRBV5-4 TGTGCCAGCAGCTTGCCTGCTAGCGGGGGGTTGAATACGCAGTATTTT CASSLPASGGLNTQYF
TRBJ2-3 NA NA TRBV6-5 TGTGCCAGCGGGGACTTCCTAGGGGATACGCAGTATTTT CASGDFLGDTQYF
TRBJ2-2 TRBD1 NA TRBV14 TGTGCCAGCAGTGACAGGGGGCGGACCGGGGAGCTGTTTTTT CASSDRGRTGELFF
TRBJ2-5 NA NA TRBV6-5 TGTGCCAGCACTTCCTCCGCGGAGACCCAGTACTTC CASTSSAETQYF
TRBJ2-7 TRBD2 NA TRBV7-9 TGTGCCAGCATTAAAACTAGCGGGGGGTCCATTTACGAGCAGTACTTC CASIKTSGGSIYEQYF
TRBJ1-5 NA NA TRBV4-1 TGCGCCAGCAGCCAAGAGGGGCGGGCCTATAGCAATCAGCCCCAGCATTTT CASSQEGRAYSNQPQHF
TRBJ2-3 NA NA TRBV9 TGTGCCAGGCCCCACTCTAGGGATACGCAGTATTTT CARPHSRDTQYF